The T cell receptor beta chain described here comes from a study of lymphopenia after photon versus proton radiotherapy. Whole-study findings and limits: Relative stability marked proton patients; photon patients lost diversity and naive cells.

The assay was immunoSEQ multiplex PCR, and TCRdb's table has in-frame clones only and misses some. The data show roughly 63,000 clones, about 81% seen once. This CDR3 is built from 14 residues. The germline V gene has CDR1 MRHNA and CDR2 SNTAGT. J lost 6 bases, V lost 6 bases, and 7 bases had no gene match. On this clone itself: Its matching antigen is unknown.

The TCR comes from a man between 60 and 75 years old with pancreatic cancer. The sequencing here drew on peripheral blood, taken from a patient treated with proton-based radiotherapy. V gene TRBV6-4 combines with J gene TRBJ2-2; TRBD1 matches at 7 bases. The chain's CDR3 is CASSLDREAGELFF. CDR3 sequence (DNA): TGTGCCAGCAGCCTCGACAGGGAAGCCGGGGAGCTGTTTTTT.